The T cell receptor beta chain under discussion was sequenced for a study of response to subunit inactivated influenza vaccine. For this clonotype: No antigen is known for it.

TCRdb called the RT-PCR reads again in MiXCR, with one record for every CDR3 protein. The table has about 780,000 distinct CDR3 sequences, 15% to 20% seen once; the top ten hold roughly 11%. The CDR3 spans 12 residues. V lost 6 bases to trimming and J lost 0 bases, with 5 bases between them. CDR1 ENHRY and CDR2 SYGVKD come from the germline V gene. Study-wide results and limits: Every seasonal influenza vaccination brings in few new T cells, the authors suggested.

The source was PBMCs from blood, collected more than 4 days after vaccination. The V gene is TRBV10-3, the J gene TRBJ1-2; D is ambiguous. The receptor comes from a man in his forties or fifties who received an inactivated influenza vaccine. CDR3 loop: CAIREANYGYTF. Written as DNA, the CDR3 is TGTGCCATCAGGGAAGCTAACTATGGCTACACCTTC.